This T cell receptor (beta chain) appears in the sequencing data of a study of T cells in Graves' hyperthyroidism and ophthalmopathy. Study context: The authors collected peripheral blood at initial diagnosis, before any treatment.

Regions amplified from RNA transcripts were the TCR beta CDR3 regions. In the first-round RT-PCR of the TCR CDR3, the HTBI primer set was used. TCRdb reanalysed the multiplex PCR reads using MiXCR and keeps one entry per CDR3 protein. The table lists some 350,000 distinct CDR3 sequences, around 15% of them singletons. This clonotype was observed many times. The study based diagnoses on clinical symptoms, serum thyroxine and TRAb, thyroid ultrasound and orbital computed tomography. Sequencing was carried out using blood. The receptor was isolated from an older woman with Graves' ophthalmopathy.

The CDR3 protein is CASSLGQGADTQYF. In nucleotides, the CDR3 is TGTGCCAGCAGCTTAGGGCAGGGAGCAGATACGCAGTATTTT. V and J are TRBV7-2 and TRBJ2-3; D is tentatively TRBD1 or TRBD2 (5 bases each). There are 14 residues in the CDR3. Germline V gene lookup returns CDR1 SGHTA and CDR2 FQGNSA. Deletions cut 1 base from V and 4 bases from J, with 9 bases between.